This T cell receptor (beta chain) was captured by sequencing in a study of cytomegalovirus exposure and HLA in healthy donors. Study background: In a previous analysis, 117 million unique TCR beta sequences were found from some 180 million T cells. Across 300 to 400 genotyped donors, around 82% landed in the Caucasian-associated ancestry cluster.

CDR1 is MNHNS, CDR2 SASEGT, per germline. Unmatched junction bases numbered 4, after V lost 6 bases and J lost 3 bases. The length of the CDR3 is 13 residues. Amplification used 60 Vbeta primers and 13 Jbeta primers. Profiled with immunoSEQ multiplex PCR; TCRdb holds only in-frame clones, not every one. Of about 110,000 clones in the sample, about 80% were seen once. Healthy individuals who donated bone marrow served as the donors. The donors, nominally healthy at sampling, likely had unrecorded immune exposures. The sample comprised PBMCs. The receptor's source is a woman in her fifties or sixties in good health and CMV-seropositive. V gene TRBV6-1 combines with J gene TRBJ2-7, with 8 nucleotides matching TRBD1. The CDR3 DNA reads TGTGCCAGCAGGTCCGGGACAGGCTACGAGCAGTACTTC. Amino acid sequence: CASRSGTGYEQYF.